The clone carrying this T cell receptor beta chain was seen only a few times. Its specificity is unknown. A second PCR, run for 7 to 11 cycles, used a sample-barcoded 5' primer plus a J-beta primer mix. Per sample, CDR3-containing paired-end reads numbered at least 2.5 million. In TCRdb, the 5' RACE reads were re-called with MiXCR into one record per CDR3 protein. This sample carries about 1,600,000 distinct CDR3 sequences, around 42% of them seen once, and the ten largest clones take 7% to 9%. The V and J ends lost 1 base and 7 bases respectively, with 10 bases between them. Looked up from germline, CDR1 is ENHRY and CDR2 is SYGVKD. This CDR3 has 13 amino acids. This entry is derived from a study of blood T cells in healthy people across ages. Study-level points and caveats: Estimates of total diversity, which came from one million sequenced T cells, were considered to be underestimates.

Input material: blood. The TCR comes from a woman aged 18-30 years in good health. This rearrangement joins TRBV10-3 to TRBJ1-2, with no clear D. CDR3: CAISELTWGGYTF. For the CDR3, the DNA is TGTGCCATCAGTGAGTTAACGTGGGGTGGCTACACCTTC.